This paragraph reports one T cell receptor (beta chain). The antigen remains unidentified. CDR1 SGHRS and CDR2 YFSETQ come from the germline V gene. This CDR3 comprises 16 residues. Trimming left V 3 bases short and J 4 bases short, with 17 bases between. PCR employed 60 Vbeta and 13 Jbeta primers. Using immunoSEQ multiplex PCR, the repertoire was profiled, and TCRdb retains in-frame clones only, with some absent. The sample has over 150,000 clones; 75% to 90% are singletons. The data belong to a study of cytomegalovirus exposure and HLA in healthy donors. Study-wide results and caveats: In an earlier analysis, productive rearrangement rates for most beta V segments clustered near 87% or 30%. Cytomegalovirus-associated status was assigned to 150 or so TCR beta chains. When presence/absence was analysed, sequencing depth was taken to be roughly uniform across donors.

The sequencing input was PBMCs. The chain is built from TRBV5-1 and TRBJ2-1, with D perhaps TRBD2 (6 bases). The clonotype originates from a girl aged 2 to 9 in good health and CMV-seropositive. The CDR3 nucleotides read TGCGCCAGCAGCTACGGAGGCGGGACTCTATACAATGAGCAGTTCTTC. It is translated as CASSYGGGTLYNEQFF.